In this sample, the clone carrying this TCR beta chain turned up a few times. The germline gives CDR1 SGHRS, CDR2 YFSETQ. CDR3 length: 14 amino acids. V shed 0 bases and J 7 bases; nucleotides not matched to a gene: 2. Generated by immunoSEQ multiplex PCR, the TCRdb table keeps only in-frame clones and is missing some. The sample includes about 350,000 clones, approximately 81% of them seen just once. Indicated treatment: around 19 received Ad26.COV2.S at low or high dose, single or two shots; 5 received placebo; per-sample allocation not given. Following the first vaccine or placebo injection, samples were taken on day 63. This sample is part of a study of Ad26.COV2.S vaccination and SARS-CoV-2 variants.

The rearrangement links TRBV5-1 to TRBJ2-1; TRBD1 agrees at 9 bases. The TCR sequence derives from a person between 18 and 59 years old who received the Ad26.COV2.S COVID-19 vaccine or a placebo. This material consisted of peripheral blood, taken in a trial of Ad26.COV2.S vaccine versus placebo. This chain's CDR3 is CASSLAGTGNEQFF. The CDR3 region has the DNA TGCGCCAGCAGCTTGGCTGGGACAGGGAATGAGCAGTTCTTC.